The 13 T cell receptor beta chains below all came from one sample that was sequenced in a study of blood T cell repertoires in COVID-19. Generated by immunoSEQ multiplex PCR, the TCRdb table keeps only in-frame clones and is missing some. The sample carries some 140,000 clones, around 80% recorded once. Sequences were obtained from peripheral blood. The receptors originated from a man between 60 and 70 years old with acute or convalescent COVID-19.

This clone showed up just once. The chain links TRBV6-2 or TRBV6-3 to TRBJ2-5; 8 bases agree with TRBD2. The trim removed 5 bases at V and 3 bases at J, leaving 5 bases unmatched. The CDR3 loop spans 14 amino acids. Germline CDR1 and CDR2: MNHEY and SVGEGT. The DNA for the CDR3 is TGTGCCAGCAGTCCCCAAGCGGGAGAAGAGACCCAGTACTTC. It codes for CASSPQAGEETQYF.

In this sample, this clone turned up once. V usage is TRBV30 and J usage is TRBJ1-4, with no clear D. The germline V gene encodes CDR1 GTSNPN and CDR2 SVGIG (reference sequence). The V gene lost 3 bases and the J gene lost 6 bases, with 8 bases spanning the gap. This CDR3 has 12 amino acids. The CDR3 DNA reads as TGTGCCTGGAGCAGCGGAGATGAAAAACTGTTTTTT. This codes for CAWSSGDEKLFF.

V gene TRBV10-3 combines with J gene TRBJ2-5; D may be TRBD1 (6 bases). Per germline, CDR1 ENHRY and CDR2 SYGVKD. This CDR3 has 14 residues. V lost 3 bases, J lost 0 bases, and 8 bases lay in between. The CDR3 region has the DNA TGTGCCATCAGTGACCAGGGGAACCAAGAGACCCAGTACTTC. Its translation: CAISDQGNQETQYF.

This chain connects TRBV29-1 to TRBJ1-5, with D uncertain. V dropped 6 bases and J dropped 9 bases, with 21 bases sitting between them. The CDR3 is 14 amino acids. Per germline, CDR1 SQVTM and CDR2 ANQGSEA. As DNA, the CDR3 is TGCAGCGTAGTCGGTGTGGAGGGCGGAGGGCCCCAGCATTTT. Amino acids: CSVVGVEGGGPQHF.

The V call is TRBV6-5, the J call TRBJ1-4; 7 nucleotides agree with TRBD1. V gave up 5 bases and J gave up 6 bases; unmatched junction bases: 6. From germline, CDR1 is MNHEY and CDR2 SVGAGI. The CDR3 length is 14 residues. The CDR3 DNA sequence: TGTGCCAGCAGTCTCACAGGGGCGGATGAAAAACTGTTTTTT. Translated, it gives CASSLTGADEKLFF.

The V gene is TRBV28, the J gene TRBJ1-6; TRBD1 matches 7 bases. CDR1 is MDHEN, CDR2 SYDVKM, per germline. V was clipped by 3 bases and J by 13 bases; unmatched bases: 9. CDR3 length equals 14 residues. CDR3 protein: CASSFRQGTSPLHF. The CDR3 bases are TGTGCCAGCAGTTTTAGACAGGGTACCTCGCCCCTCCACTTT.

V gene TRBV2 combines with J gene TRBJ2-1; TRBD2 might be the D (7 bases). The CDR3 totals 16 residues. The V and J ends lost 2 bases and 1 base respectively, with 12 bases between them. The V gene's germline CDR1 is SNHLY and CDR2 FYNNEI. CDR3 residues: CASSETRGGSYNEQFF. CDR3 DNA sequence: TGTGCCAGCAGTGAAACCAGGGGAGGGTCCTACAATGAGCAGTTCTTC.

This sequence joins TRBV29-1 and TRBJ1-2; D not certain. Germline CDR1 SQVTM, CDR2 ANQGSEA. The CDR3 extends over 11 amino acids. V dropped 2 bases and J dropped 7 bases, with 8 bases sitting between them. CDR3 protein: CSVESAGGYTF. DNA for the CDR3: TGCAGCGTTGAAAGTGCGGGTGGCTACACCTTC.

This clone appeared a few times. The chain is built from TRBV7-9 and TRBJ2-1; 10 bases are a match to TRBD2. This CDR3 spans 18 amino acids. The V gene's germline CDR1 is SEHNR and CDR2 FQNEAQ (reference sequence). Trimming took 2 bases from V and 7 from J; bases not matched to a gene: 14. In DNA form, the CDR3 reads TGTGCCAGCAGCTTACTCGGTTGGGCTAGCGGGAGTTCGAATGAGCAGTTCTTC. Protein: CASSLLGWASGSSNEQFF.

The chain carries TRBV19 and TRBJ2-4; D is uncertain. Trimming stripped 2 bases from V and 3 bases from J, with 8 bases between. CDR1 and CDR2 from the germline V gene are LNHDA and SQIVND (reference sequence). The CDR3 length is 14 residues. CDR3 protein: CASSIWSIKNIQYF. In DNA, the CDR3 is TGTGCCAGTAGTATATGGAGTATCAAAAACATTCAGTACTTC.

The chain employs TRBV25-1 and TRBJ2-2; 7 nucleotides align to TRBD1. Germline loops: CDR1 MGHDK, CDR2 SYGVNS. The CDR3 loop spans 14 amino acids. J lost 4 bases, V lost 6 bases, and 5 bases had no gene match. As DNA, the CDR3 is TGTGCCAGCAGCGCGGACAGGCTCACCGGGGAGCTGTTTTTT. It codes for CASSADRLTGELFF.

This chain connects TRBV7-2 to TRBJ1-5, with a possible D match to TRBD1 (6 bases). Deletions cut 6 bases from V and 4 bases from J, with 13 bases between. The CDR3 length is 14 residues. CDR1 is SGHTA and CDR2 is FQGNSA in the germline V gene. The CDR3 nucleotides read TGTGCCAGCAGTAATACAGGGATGAATCAGCCCCAGCATTTT. This codes for CASSNTGMNQPQHF. Full variable domain (rest looked up from reference TRBV7-2 and TRBJ1-5): GAGVSQSPSNKVTEKGKDVELRCDPISGHTALYWYRQSLGQGLEFLIYFQGNSAPDKSGLPSDRFSAERTGGSVSTLTIQRTQQEDSAVYLCASSNTGMNQPQHFGDGTRLSIL.

J is TRBJ2-1 and V is TRBV4-3; TRBD2 matches at 9 bases. Germline V gene data show CDR1 as LGHNA and CDR2 as YSLEER. The CDR3 spans 14 residues. J lost 9 bases, V lost 3 bases, and 6 bases had no gene match. In DNA, the CDR3 is TGCGCCAGCAGCCAGGGGACTAGCAGGGGTGAGCAGTTCTTC. This codes for CASSQGTSRGEQFF.